A few counts support the clone carrying this T cell receptor beta chain. V lost 5 bases to trimming and J lost 5 bases, with 19 bases between them. CDR3 length: 16 residues. Looked up from germline, CDR1 is LNHDA and CDR2 is SQIVND (reference sequence). This sample was included in a study of blood T cell repertoires in COVID-19. Repertoires were generated with immunoSEQ multiplex PCR, while TCRdb's copy carries only in-frame clones and drops some. In the table there are 250,000 to 350,000 clones, around 88% of which are singletons. The TCR sequence derives from a woman aged 25 to 39 who had recovered from COVID-19. Sequenced sample: peripheral blood. The chain combines TRBV19 with TRBJ2-1, with TRBD2 as a possible D gene (6 bases). Here the CDR3 DNA reads TGTGCCAGTAGTGGGGACGACCTCCCGGGGGACAATGAGCAGTTCTTC. Its translation is CASSGDDLPGDNEQFF.